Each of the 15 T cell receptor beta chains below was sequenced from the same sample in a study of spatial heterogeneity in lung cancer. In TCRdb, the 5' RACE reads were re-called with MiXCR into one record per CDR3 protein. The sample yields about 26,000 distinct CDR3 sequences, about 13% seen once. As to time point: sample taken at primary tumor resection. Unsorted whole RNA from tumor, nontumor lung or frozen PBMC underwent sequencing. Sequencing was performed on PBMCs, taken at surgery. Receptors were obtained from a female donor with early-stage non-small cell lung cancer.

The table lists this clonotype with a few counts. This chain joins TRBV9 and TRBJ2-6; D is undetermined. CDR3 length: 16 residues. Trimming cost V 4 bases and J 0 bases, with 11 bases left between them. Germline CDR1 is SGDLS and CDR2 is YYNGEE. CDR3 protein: CASSPRTPSGANVLTF. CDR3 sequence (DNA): TGTGCCAGCAGCCCTCGGACCCCCTCTGGGGCCAACGTCCTGACTTTC.

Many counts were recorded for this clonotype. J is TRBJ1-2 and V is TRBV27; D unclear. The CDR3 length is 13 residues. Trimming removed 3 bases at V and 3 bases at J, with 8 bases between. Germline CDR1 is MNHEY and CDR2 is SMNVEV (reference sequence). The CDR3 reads CASSFAFDYGYTF. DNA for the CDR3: TGTGCCAGCAGTTTCGCGTTCGACTATGGCTACACCTTC.

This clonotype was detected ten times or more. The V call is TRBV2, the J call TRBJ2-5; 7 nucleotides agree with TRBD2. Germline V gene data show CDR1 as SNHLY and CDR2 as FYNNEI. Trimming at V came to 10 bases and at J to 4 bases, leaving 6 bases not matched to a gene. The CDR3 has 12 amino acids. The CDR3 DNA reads TGTGCCACCTTGACTAGCCTAGAGACCCAGTACTTC. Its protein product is CATLTSLETQYF.

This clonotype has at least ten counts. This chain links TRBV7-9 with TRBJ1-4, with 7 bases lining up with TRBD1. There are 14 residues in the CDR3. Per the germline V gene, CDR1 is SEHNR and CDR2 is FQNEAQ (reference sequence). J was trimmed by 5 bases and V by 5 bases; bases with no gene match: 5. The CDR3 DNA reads TGTGCCAGCAGCCCGGGACAGAGCAATGAAAAACTGTTTTTT. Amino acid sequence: CASSPGQSNEKLFF.

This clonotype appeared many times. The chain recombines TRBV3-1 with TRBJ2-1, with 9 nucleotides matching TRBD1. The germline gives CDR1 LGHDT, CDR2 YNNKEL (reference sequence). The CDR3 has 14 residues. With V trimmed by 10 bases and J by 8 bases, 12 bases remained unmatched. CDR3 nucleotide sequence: TGTGCCACCGGTCCAAGGGACAGGGTCGATGAGCAGTTCTTC. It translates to CATGPRDRVDEQFF.

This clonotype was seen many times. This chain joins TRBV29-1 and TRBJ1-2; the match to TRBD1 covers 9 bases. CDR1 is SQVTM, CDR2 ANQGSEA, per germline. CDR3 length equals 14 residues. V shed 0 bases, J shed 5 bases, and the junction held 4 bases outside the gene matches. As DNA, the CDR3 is TGCAGCGTTGAAGAAGGGACAGGGACGTATGGCTACACCTTC. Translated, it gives CSVEEGTGTYGYTF.

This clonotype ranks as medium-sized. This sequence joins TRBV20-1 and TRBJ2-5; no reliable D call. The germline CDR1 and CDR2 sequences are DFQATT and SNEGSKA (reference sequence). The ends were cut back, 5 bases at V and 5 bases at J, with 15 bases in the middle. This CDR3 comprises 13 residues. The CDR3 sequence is CSAAPGAAETQYF. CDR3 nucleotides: TGCAGTGCTGCCCCTGGTGCCGCCGAGACCCAGTACTTC.

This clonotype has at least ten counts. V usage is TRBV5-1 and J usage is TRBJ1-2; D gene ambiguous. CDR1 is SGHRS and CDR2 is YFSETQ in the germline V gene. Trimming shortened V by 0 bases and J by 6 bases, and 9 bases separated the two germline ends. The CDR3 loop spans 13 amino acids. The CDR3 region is CASSLAGSDGYTF. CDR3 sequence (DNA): TGCGCCAGCAGCTTGGCCGGATCGGATGGCTACACCTTC. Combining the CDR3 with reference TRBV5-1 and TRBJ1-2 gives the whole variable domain KAGVTQTPRYLIKTRGQQVTLSCSPISGHRSVSWYQQTPGQGLQFLFEYFSETQRNKGNFPGRFSGRQFSNSRSEMNVSTLELGDSALYLCASSLAGSDGYTFGSGTRLTVV.

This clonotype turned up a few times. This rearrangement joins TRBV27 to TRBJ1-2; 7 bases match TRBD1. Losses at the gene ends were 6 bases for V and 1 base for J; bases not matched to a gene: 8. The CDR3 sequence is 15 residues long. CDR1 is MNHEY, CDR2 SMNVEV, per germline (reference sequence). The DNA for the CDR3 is TGTGCCAGCAGACGGGGACAGTTTTATAACTATGGCTACACCTTC. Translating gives CASRRGQFYNYGYTF.

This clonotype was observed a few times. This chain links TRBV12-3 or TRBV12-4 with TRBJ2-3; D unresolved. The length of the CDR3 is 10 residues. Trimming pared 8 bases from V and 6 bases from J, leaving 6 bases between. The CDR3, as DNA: TGTGCCAGCGGGTGGGATACGCAGTATTTT. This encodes CASGWDTQYF.

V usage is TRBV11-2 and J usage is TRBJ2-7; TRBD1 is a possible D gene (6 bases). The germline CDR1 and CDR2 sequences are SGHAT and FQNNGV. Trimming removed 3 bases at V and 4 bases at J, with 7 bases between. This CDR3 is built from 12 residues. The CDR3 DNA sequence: TGTGCCAGCAGCTTTGGACAGTACGAGCAGTACTTC. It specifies CASSFGQYEQYF. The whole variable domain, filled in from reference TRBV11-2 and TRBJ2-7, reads EAGVAQSPRYKIIEKRQSVAFWCNPISGHATLYWYQQILGQGPKLLIQFQNNGVVDDSQLPKDRFSAERLKGVDSTLKIQPAKLEDSAVYLCASSFGQYEQYFGPGTRLTVT.

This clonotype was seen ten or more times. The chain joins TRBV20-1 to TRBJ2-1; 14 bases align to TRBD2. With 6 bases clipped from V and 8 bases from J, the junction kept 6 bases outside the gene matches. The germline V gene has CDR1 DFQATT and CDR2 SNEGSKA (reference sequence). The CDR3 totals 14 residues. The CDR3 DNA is TGCAGTGCGGCGGGACTAGCGGGAGTCCATGAGCAGTTCTTC. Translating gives CSAAGLAGVHEQFF.

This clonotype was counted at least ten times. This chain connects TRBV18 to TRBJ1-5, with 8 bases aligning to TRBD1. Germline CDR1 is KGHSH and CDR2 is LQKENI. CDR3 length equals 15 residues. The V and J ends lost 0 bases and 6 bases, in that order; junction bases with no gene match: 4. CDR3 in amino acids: CASSPPGRGLQPQHF. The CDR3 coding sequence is TGTGCCAGCTCACCACCCGGCAGGGGGCTTCAGCCCCAGCATTTT.

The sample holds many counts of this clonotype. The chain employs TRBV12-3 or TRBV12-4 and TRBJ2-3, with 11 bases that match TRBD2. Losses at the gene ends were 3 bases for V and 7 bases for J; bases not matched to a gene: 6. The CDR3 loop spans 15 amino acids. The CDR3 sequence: CASSFIAGGLNTQYF. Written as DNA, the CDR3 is TGTGCCAGCAGTTTTATAGCGGGGGGGTTGAATACGCAGTATTTT.

In nucleotides, the CDR3 is TGTGCCAGCAGCGCTACAGGCTCCGGGGAGCTGTTTTTT. Amino acids: CASSATGSGELFF. The chain combines TRBV9 with TRBJ2-2, with a possible D match to TRBD1 (5 bases). Germline CDR1 and CDR2: SGDLS and YYNGEE. V lost 3 bases, J lost 6 bases, and 9 bases lay in between. The CDR3 has 13 residues.